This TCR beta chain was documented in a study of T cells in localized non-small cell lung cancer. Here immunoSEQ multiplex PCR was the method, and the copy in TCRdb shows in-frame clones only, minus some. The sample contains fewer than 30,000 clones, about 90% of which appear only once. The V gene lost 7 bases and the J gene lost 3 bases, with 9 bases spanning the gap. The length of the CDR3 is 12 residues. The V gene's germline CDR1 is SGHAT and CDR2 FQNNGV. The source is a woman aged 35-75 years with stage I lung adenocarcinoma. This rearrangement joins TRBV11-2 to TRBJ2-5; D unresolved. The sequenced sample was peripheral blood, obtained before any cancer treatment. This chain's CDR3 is CASNRVEETQYF. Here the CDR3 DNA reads TGTGCCAGCAACCGGGTGGAAGAGACCCAGTACTTC. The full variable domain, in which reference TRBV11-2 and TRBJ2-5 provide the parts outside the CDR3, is EAGVAQSPRYKIIEKRQSVAFWCNPISGHATLYWYQQILGQGPKLLIQFQNNGVVDDSQLPKDRFSAERLKGVDSTLKIQPAKLEDSAVYLCASNRVEETQYFGPGTRLLVL.